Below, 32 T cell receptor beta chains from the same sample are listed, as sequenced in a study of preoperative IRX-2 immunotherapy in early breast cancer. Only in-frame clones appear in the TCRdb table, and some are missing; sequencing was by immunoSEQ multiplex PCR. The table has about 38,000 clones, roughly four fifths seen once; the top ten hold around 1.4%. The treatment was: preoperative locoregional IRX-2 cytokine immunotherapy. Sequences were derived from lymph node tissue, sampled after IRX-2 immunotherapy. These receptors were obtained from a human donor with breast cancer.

CDR3 amino acids: CASSIKVQRGGLYEQYF. The CDR3 nucleotides are TGTGCCAGTAGTATAAAGGTCCAGCGGGGGGGCCTTTACGAGCAGTACTTC. The V call is TRBV19, the J call TRBJ2-7, with TRBD2 identical over 10 bases. This CDR3 is built from 17 residues. The trim removed 2 bases at V and 4 bases at J, leaving 11 bases unmatched. Germline V gives CDR1 LNHDA, CDR2 SQIVND (reference sequence). Supplemented by reference TRBV19 and TRBJ2-7, the full variable domain reads DGGITQSPKYLFRKEGQNVTLSCEQNLNHDAMYWYRQDPGQGLRLIYYSQIVNDFQKGDIAEGYSVSREKKESFPLTVTSAQKNPTAFYLCASSIKVQRGGLYEQYFGPGTRLTVT.

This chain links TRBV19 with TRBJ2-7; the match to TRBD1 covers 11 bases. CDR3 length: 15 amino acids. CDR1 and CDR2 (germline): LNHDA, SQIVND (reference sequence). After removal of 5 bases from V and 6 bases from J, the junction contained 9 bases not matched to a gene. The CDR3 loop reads CASSPSRDRGFEQYF. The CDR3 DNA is TGTGCCAGTAGTCCGTCCCGGGACAGGGGGTTCGAGCAGTACTTC.

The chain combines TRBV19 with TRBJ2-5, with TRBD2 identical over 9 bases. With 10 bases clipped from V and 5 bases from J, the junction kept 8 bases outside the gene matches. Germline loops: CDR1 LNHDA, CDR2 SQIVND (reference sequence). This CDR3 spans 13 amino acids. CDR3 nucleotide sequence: TGTGCCACATCCCGTAGCGGGGGCGAGACCCAGTACTTC. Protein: CATSRSGGETQYF.

The CDR3 here is CASSTRPDQPQHF. The CDR3 bases are TGTGCCAGCAGTACCCGACCAGATCAGCCCCAGCATTTT. The rearrangement joins TRBV6-8 to TRBJ1-5, with D hard to call. V was clipped by 5 bases and J by 5 bases, with 10 bases between them. The germline CDR1 and CDR2 sequences are MNHGY and SAAAGT. The CDR3 is made up of 13 amino acids.

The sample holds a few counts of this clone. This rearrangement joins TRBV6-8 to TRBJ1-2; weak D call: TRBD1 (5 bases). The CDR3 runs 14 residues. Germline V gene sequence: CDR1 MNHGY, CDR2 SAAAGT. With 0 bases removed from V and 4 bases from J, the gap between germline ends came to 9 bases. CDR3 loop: CASSYSSGAYGYTF. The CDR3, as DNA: TGTGCCAGCAGTTACTCGAGTGGGGCCTATGGCTACACCTTC.

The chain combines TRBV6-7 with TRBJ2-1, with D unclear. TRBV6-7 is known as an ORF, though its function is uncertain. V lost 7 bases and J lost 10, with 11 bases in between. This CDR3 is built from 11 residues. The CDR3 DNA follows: TGTGCCAGCATCCACCTCTCGGAGCAGTTCTTC. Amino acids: CASIHLSEQFF.

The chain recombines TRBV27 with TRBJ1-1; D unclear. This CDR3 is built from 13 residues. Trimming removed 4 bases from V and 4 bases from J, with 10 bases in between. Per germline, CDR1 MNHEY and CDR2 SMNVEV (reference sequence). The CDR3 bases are TGTGCCAGCAGTTACCTTGGGAGCACTGAAGCTTTCTTT. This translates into CASSYLGSTEAFF.

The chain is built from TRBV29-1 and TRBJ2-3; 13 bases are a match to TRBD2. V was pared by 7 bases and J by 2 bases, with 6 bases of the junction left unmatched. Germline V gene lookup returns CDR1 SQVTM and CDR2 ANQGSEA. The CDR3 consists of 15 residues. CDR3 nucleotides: TGCAGCGCCTCGACTAGCGGGGGGAACACAGATACGCAGTATTTT. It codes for CSASTSGGNTDTQYF.

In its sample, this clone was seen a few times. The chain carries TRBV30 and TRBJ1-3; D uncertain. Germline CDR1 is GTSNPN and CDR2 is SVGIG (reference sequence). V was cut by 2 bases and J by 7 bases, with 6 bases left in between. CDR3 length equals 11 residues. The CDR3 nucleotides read TGTGCCTGGAGTCATAGGAACACCATATATTTT. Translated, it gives CAWSHRNTIYF.

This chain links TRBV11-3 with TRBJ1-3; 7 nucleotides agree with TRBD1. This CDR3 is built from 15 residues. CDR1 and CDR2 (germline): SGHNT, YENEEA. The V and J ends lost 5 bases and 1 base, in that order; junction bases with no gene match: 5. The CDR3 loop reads CASSEQGLSGNTIYF. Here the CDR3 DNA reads TGTGCCAGCAGCGAACAGGGGCTTTCTGGAAACACCATATATTTT.

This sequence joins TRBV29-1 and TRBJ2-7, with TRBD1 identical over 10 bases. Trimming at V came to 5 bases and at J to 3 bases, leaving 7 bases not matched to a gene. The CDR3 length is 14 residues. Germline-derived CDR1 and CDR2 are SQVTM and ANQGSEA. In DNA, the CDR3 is TGCAGCGTTCTCCGGGACAGGGGAGGCTACGAGCAGTACTTC. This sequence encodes CSVLRDRGGYEQYF.

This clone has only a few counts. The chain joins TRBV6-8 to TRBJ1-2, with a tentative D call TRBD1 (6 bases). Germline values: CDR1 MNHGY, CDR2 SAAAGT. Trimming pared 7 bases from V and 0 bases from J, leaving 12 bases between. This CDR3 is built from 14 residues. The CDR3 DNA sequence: TGTGCCAGCAAACCGGACAGCTCTAACTATGGCTACACCTTC. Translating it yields CASKPDSSNYGYTF.

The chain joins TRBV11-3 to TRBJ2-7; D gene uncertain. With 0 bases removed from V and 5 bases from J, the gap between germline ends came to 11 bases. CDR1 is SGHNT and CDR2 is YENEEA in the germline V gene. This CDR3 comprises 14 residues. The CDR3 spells CASSLDGKVHEQYF. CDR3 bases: TGTGCCAGCAGCTTAGATGGGAAAGTACACGAGCAGTACTTC.

The CDR3 DNA sequence: TGCGCCAGCAGTCAAGACCCCAGCAATCAGCCCCAGCATTTT. Protein product: CASSQDPSNQPQHF. The chain couples TRBV23-1 to TRBJ1-5, with D uncertain. TRBV23-1 is an ORF for which the function is uncertain. CDR3 size: 14 residues. V lost 2 bases, J lost 1 base, and 6 bases lay in between.

CDR3 region: CASSYGQGLSGSPYNEQFF. CDR3 sequence (DNA): TGTGCCAGCAGCTACGGACAGGGCTTATCCGGATCCCCCTACAATGAGCAGTTCTTC. J is TRBJ2-1 and V is TRBV7-6, with 8 bases aligning to TRBD1. The V gene end was trimmed by 4 bases and the J gene end by 2 bases; junction bases not matched to a gene: 16. From germline, CDR1 is SGHVS and CDR2 FNYEAQ. The CDR3 is 19 residues long.

CDR3 sequence: CASSSRKQGAKETQYF. Here the CDR3 DNA reads TGTGCCAGCTCATCCCGAAAGCAGGGGGCAAAAGAGACCCAGTACTTC. This chain joins TRBV18 and TRBJ2-5; 8 bases are shared with TRBD1. CDR3 length equals 16 residues. Germline V gene data show CDR1 as KGHSH and CDR2 as LQKENI. With 5 bases clipped from V and 3 bases from J, the junction kept 11 bases outside the gene matches.

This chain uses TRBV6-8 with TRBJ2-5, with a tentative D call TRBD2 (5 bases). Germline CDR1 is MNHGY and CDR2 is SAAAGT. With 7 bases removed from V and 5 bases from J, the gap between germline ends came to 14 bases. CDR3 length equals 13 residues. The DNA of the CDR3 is TGTGCCAGCACCGACGGCGGGCCGGAGACCCAGTACTTC. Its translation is CASTDGGPETQYF.

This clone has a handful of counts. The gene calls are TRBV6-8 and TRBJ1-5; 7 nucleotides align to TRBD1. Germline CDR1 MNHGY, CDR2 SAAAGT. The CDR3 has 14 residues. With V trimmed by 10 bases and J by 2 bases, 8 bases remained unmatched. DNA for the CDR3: TGTGCCATCAGCCACGACAGGGGCAATCAGCCCCAGCATTTT. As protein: CAISHDRGNQPQHF.

The CDR3: CASSLPQDRTDTQYF. DNA of the CDR3: TGTGCCAGCAGCTTGCCCCAGGACCGCACAGATACGCAGTATTTT. This chain uses TRBV11-3 with TRBJ2-3; D is unclear. Trimming cost V 3 bases and J 1 base, with 11 bases left between them. The CDR3 runs to 15 residues. In germline, CDR1 is SGHNT, CDR2 YENEEA.

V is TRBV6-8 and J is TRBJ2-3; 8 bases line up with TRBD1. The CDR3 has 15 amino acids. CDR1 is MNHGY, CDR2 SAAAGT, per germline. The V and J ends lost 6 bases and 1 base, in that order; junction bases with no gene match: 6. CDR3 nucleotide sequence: TGTGCCAGCAGCCCCTTGGGACAGGGCACAGATACGCAGTATTTT. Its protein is CASSPLGQGTDTQYF.

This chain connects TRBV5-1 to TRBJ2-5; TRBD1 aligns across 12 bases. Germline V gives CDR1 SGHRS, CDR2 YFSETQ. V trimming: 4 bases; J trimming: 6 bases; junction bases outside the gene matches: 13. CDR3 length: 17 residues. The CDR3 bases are TGCGCCAGCAGCGAGGGGACCGGGACAGGGGGCAGGAAGACCCAGTACTTC. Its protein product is CASSEGTGTGGRKTQYF. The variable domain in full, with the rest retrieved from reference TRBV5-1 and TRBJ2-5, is KAGVTQTPRYLIKTRGQQVTLSCSPISGHRSVSWYQQTPGQGLQFLFEYFSETQRNKGNFPGRFSGRQFSNSRSEMNVSTLELGDSALYLCASSEGTGTGGRKTQYFGPGTRLLVL.

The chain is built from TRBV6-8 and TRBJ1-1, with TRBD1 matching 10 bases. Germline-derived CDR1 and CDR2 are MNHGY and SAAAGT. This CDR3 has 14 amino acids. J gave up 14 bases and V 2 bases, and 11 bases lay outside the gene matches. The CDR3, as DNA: TGTGCCAGCAGTTACCAGACAGGGGGCTCGAATCCGTTCTTT. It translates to CASSYQTGGSNPFF.

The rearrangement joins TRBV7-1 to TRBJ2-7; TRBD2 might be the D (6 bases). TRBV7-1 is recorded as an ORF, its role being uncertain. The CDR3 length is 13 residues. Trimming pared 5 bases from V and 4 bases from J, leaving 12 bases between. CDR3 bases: TGTGCCAGCAGCCGGGACTCCTCATACGAGCAGTACTTC. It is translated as CASSRDSSYEQYF.

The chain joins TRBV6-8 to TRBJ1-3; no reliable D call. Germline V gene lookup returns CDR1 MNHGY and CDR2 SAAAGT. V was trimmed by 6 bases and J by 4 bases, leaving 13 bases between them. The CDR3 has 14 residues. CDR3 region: CASSPRTAGNTIYF. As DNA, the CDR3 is TGTGCCAGCAGCCCTAGGACTGCCGGAAACACCATATATTTT.

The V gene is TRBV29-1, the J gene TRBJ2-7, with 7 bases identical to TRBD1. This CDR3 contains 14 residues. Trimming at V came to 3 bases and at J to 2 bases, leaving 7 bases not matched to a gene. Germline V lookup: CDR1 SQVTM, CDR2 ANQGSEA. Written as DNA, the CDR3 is TGCAGCGTTGATCCGACAGGGAATCCCTACGAGCAGTACTTC. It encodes CSVDPTGNPYEQYF.

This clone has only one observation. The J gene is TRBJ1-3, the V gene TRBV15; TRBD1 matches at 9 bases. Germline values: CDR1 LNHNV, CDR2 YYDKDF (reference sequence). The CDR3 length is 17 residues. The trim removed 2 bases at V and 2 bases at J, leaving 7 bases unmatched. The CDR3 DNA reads TGTGCCACCAGCAGAAATCAGGGACAGGGCCCTGGAAACACCATATATTTT. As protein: CATSRNQGQGPGNTIYF.

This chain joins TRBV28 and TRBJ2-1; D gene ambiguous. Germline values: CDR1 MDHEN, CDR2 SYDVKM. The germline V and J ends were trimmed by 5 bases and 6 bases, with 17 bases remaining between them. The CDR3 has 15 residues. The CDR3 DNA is TGTGCCAGCAGTCCTTCCCGAGTAGGCGTCAATGAGCAGTTCTTC. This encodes CASSPSRVGVNEQFF.

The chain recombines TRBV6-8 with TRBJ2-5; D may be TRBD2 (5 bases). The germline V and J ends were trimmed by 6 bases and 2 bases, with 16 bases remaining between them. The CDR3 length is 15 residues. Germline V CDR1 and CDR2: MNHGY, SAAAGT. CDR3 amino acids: CASSALRSGQETQYF. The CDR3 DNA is TGTGCCAGCAGCGCCCTTAGAAGCGGTCAAGAGACCCAGTACTTC.

In DNA form, the CDR3 reads TGCGCCAGCAGGTTTACCGGGACAGGAAAGACCGAGCAGTACTTC. This encodes CASRFTGTGKTEQYF. The gene calls are TRBV5-1 and TRBJ2-7; 8 nucleotides line up with TRBD1. CDR1 SGHRS and CDR2 YFSETQ come from the germline V gene. V shed 5 bases and J 6 bases; nucleotides not matched to a gene: 13. CDR3 length: 15 amino acids.

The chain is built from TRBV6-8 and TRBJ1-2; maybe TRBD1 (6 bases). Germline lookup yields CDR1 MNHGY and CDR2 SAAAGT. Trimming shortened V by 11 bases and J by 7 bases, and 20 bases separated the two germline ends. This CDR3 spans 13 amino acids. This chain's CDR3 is CAAIRGGLRGYTF. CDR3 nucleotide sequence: TGTGCCGCCATTAGGGGGGGATTGCGTGGCTACACCTTC.

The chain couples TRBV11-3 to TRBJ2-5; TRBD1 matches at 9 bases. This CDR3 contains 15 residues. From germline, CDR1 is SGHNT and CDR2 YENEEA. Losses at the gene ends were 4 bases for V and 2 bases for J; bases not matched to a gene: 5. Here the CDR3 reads CASSWGDREQETQYF. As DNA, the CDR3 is TGTGCCAGCAGCTGGGGGGACAGGGAGCAAGAGACCCAGTACTTC.

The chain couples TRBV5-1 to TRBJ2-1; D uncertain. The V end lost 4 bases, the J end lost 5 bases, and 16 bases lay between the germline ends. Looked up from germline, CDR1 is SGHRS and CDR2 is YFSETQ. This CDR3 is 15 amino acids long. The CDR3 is CASSLDVGRNNEQFF. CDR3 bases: TGCGCCAGCAGCCTAGACGTGGGCCGGAACAATGAGCAGTTCTTC.